This TCR beta chain came from a study of blood T cell repertoires in COVID-19. The V and J ends lost 1 base and 5 bases, in that order; junction bases with no gene match: 2. From germline, CDR1 is MNHNY and CDR2 SVGAGI (reference sequence). CDR3 length equals 15 residues. Clones were read by immunoSEQ multiplex PCR, and TCRdb kept only the in-frame ones, dropping some. The sample holds roughly 87,000 clones, roughly 88% seen once. The chain has TRBV6-6 and TRBJ1-5; 10 nucleotides agree with TRBD1. The sequence came from an elderly woman with COVID-19, enrolled during active disease. The sequenced material came from peripheral blood. CDR3 sequence: CASSYWGTGDQPQHF. The CDR3 region has the DNA TGTGCCAGCAGTTACTGGGGGACAGGGGATCAGCCCCAGCATTTT.